These T cell receptor beta chains were read from a single sample in a study of blood T cells in healthy people across ages. Each CDR3 protein gets one entry after TCRdb re-called the 5' RACE reads with MiXCR. The sample includes 890,000 or so distinct CDR3 sequences, around 62% of them seen just once. The sample consisted of blood. Receptor source: a man aged 30-40 years in good health. Both conserved end residues are part of each CDR3. D genes are given only for firm matches. The size of a clone is reported for some rows only, either as once, few or many, or as a class for expanded clones.

>TRBV25-1|few|NA|TRBJ2-1
CASSEFYNEQFF
TGTGCCAGCAGTGAATTTTACAATGAGCAGTTCTTC
>TRBV4-2|NA|TRBD1|TRBJ2-5
CASSQDRDRAKEQYF
TGTGCCAGCAGCCAAGACCGGGACAGGGCTAAGGAGCAGTACTTC
>TRBV30|NA|NA|TRBJ1-1
CAWSRVTEAFF
TGTGCCTGGAGTAGGGTCACTGAAGCTTTCTTT
>TRBV6-2/TRBV6-3|NA|TRBD2|TRBJ2-1
CASSYRGTSNEQFF
TGTGCCAGCAGTTACCGGGGGACTAGCAATGAGCAGTTCTTC
>TRBV6-4|NA|TRBD1|TRBJ1-2
CASRRGLSDGYTF
TGTGCCAGCAGGAGGGGGCTATCGGATGGCTACACCTTC
>TRBV5-1|NA|NA|TRBJ2-3
CASSLADPSTDTQYF
TGCGCCAGCAGCTTGGCCGACCCAAGCACAGATACGCAGTATTTT
>TRBV18|NA|TRBD1|TRBJ2-6
CASSPQDRGSGANVLTF
TGTGCCAGCTCGCCTCAGGACAGGGGCTCTGGGGCCAACGTCCTGACTTTC
>TRBV28|NA|TRBD2|TRBJ2-7
CASNRDYISYEQYF
TGTGCCAGCAACCGGGACTACATTTCCTACGAGCAGTACTTC
>TRBV7-9|NA|TRBD1|TRBJ2-4
CASSFDGQGRNIQYF
TGTGCCAGCAGCTTTGATGGACAGGGGAGAAACATTCAGTACTTC
>TRBV7-2|NA|NA|TRBJ1-1
CASSRDTMNTEAFF
TGTGCCAGCAGCAGGGACACCATGAACACTGAAGCTTTCTTT
>TRBV28|NA|NA|TRBJ2-3
CASSLPALGADTQYF
TGTGCCAGCAGTTTACCTGCCCTCGGGGCGGATACGCAGTATTTT
>TRBV2|NA|NA|TRBJ2-1
CASSTEEQFF
TGTGCCAGCAGTACAGAGGAGCAGTTCTTC
>TRBV20-1|NA|NA|TRBJ2-3
CSGLSGSTDTQYF
TGCAGCGGCCTGAGCGGAAGCACAGATACGCAGTATTTT
>TRBV9|NA|NA|TRBJ1-1
CASSGGVGSGTEAFF
TGTGCCAGCAGTGGGGGGGTAGGGTCGGGCACTGAAGCTTTCTTT
>TRBV19|NA|TRBD1|TRBJ2-7
CASADRGDYEQYF
TGTGCCAGCGCGGACAGGGGGGACTACGAGCAGTACTTC
>TRBV11-2|NA|NA|TRBJ1-4
CASSDNRATNEKLFF
TGTGCCAGCAGCGACAACAGGGCAACTAATGAAAAACTGTTTTTT
>TRBV14|few|NA|TRBJ1-5
CASSHNSQPQHF
TGTGCCAGCAGCCATAACAGCCAGCCCCAGCATTTT
>TRBV4-1|NA|NA|TRBJ2-5
CASSQAGNSETQYF
TGCGCCAGCAGCCAAGCGGGTAATAGTGAGACCCAGTACTTC
>TRBV6-2/TRBV6-3|few|NA|TRBJ2-3
CASSLTRDSLWNGDTQYF
TGTGCCAGCAGCCTCACCCGCGACTCGCTTTGGAATGGCGATACGCAGTATTTT
>TRBV4-2|NA|NA|TRBJ2-7
CASSQGLRSVSYEQYF
TGTGCCAGCAGCCAAGGTTTGAGGTCCGTTTCCTACGAGCAGTACTTC